The 17 T cell receptor beta chains below were found in one sample sequenced in a study of T-cell memory formation after mild COVID-19. One entry per CDR3 protein results from TCRdb running MiXCR on the 5' RACE reads. The sample holds 250,000 to 350,000 distinct CDR3 sequences, 15% seen once. The sample taken for sequencing was PBMCs or a T cell subset sorted from them (not recorded which). These receptors were taken from a man between 18 and 35 years old who had mild COVID-19 (a few samples of this study predate the infection). Cell type and time point are not known.

This clonotype was seen a few times. At one of its ends the junction is not consistent with the germline gene, which may arise from a read error. The chain combines TRBV28 with TRBJ2-5; 10 bases are shared with TRBD1. The CDR3 loop spans 13 amino acids. The germline V gene encodes CDR1 MDHEN and CDR2 SYDVKM. CDR3: CASSTNPGTGDFF. The CDR3 DNA reads as TGTGCCAGCAGTACGAACCCCGGGACAGGGGATTTCTTC.

V and J are TRBV5-1 and TRBJ1-1, with D perhaps TRBD1 (5 bases). The germline gives CDR1 SGHRS, CDR2 YFSETQ. The CDR3 has 13 amino acids. V was clipped by 1 base and J by 4 bases, with 8 bases between them. In DNA form, the CDR3 reads TGCGCCAGCAGCTTGTGGCAGGGCACTGAAGCTTTCTTT. Translating it yields CASSLWQGTEAFF.

The chain employs TRBV6-5 and TRBJ2-2, with a possible D match to TRBD1 (6 bases). This CDR3 has 16 residues. V was pared by 6 bases and J by 8 bases, with 22 bases between. Germline loops: CDR1 MNHEY, CDR2 SVGAGI. The CDR3 is CASSRRDTFGVGELFF. The DNA for the CDR3 is TGTGCCAGCAGCCGCCGGGACACCTTTGGAGTAGGGGAGCTGTTTTTT.

This clonotype turned up a few times. The chain carries TRBV4-1 and TRBJ2-5; perhaps TRBD2 as D (7 bases). Germline V gene lookup returns CDR1 MGHRA and CDR2 YSYEKL. CDR3 length: 16 residues. Between the trimmed V and J ends, which lost 6 bases and 1 base, there was a span of 18 bases. The CDR3 reads CASRHILGGLQETQYF. The CDR3 nucleotides read TGCGCCAGCAGACACATACTGGGGGGGCTCCAAGAGACCCAGTACTTC.

Only a few counts were recorded for this clonotype. This chain connects TRBV20-1 to TRBJ2-5, with unresolved D. CDR3 length equals 11 residues. Trimming left V 5 bases short and J 13 bases short, with 17 bases between. Germline V gives CDR1 DFQATT, CDR2 SNEGSKA (reference sequence). The CDR3 DNA sequence: TGCAGTGCTCTTGACGGCGGTATAACGTACTTC. Protein: CSALDGGITYF.

This clonotype has just a few counts. The chain links TRBV5-1 to TRBJ1-2; tentative D call: TRBD1 (5 bases). Between the trimmed V and J ends, which lost 0 bases and 4 bases, there was a span of 13 bases. The CDR3 covers 15 residues. Germline CDR1 and CDR2: SGHRS and YFSETQ. CDR3 nucleotides: TGCGCCAGCAGCTTGGATATACCAGGGCTCTATGGCTACACCTTC. Translated: CASSLDIPGLYGYTF.

V and J are TRBV4-1 and TRBJ1-1; D ambiguous. Germline CDR1 reads MGHRA; CDR2 reads YSYEKL. The CDR3 runs 14 residues. The germline V and J ends were trimmed by 0 bases and 3 bases, with 8 bases remaining between them. CDR3: CASSQDPGDTEAFF. Here the CDR3 DNA reads TGCGCCAGCAGCCAAGATCCTGGGGACACTGAAGCTTTCTTT.

Concerning this clonotype: One junction end does not reproduce the germline sequence, and a read error may be involved. The chain recombines TRBV4-3 with TRBJ1-6; D not resolved. CDR1 and CDR2 from the germline V gene are LGHNA and YSLEER. CDR3 length: 14 residues. In DNA, the CDR3 is TGCGCCAGCAGCCAGGATCGGTATAGTTCACCCCTCCACTTT. Its protein is CASSQDRYSSPLHF.

V and J are TRBV5-6 and TRBJ2-2; 7 bases line up with TRBD2. CDR3 length: 19 residues. Germline assignment: CDR1 SGHDT and CDR2 YYEEEE. Trimming cost V 4 bases and J 7 bases; bases outside gene matches: 22. The CDR3 sequence is CASSHMPGGALAESGELFF. Written as DNA, the CDR3 is TGTGCCAGCAGCCACATGCCAGGAGGTGCGCTAGCGGAAAGCGGGGAGCTGTTTTTT.

This clonotype has more than one count but fewer than ten. This rearrangement joins TRBV5-1 to TRBJ2-2, with D possibly being TRBD1 or TRBD2 (6 bases each). Trimming removed 5 bases from V and 5 bases from J, with 19 bases in between. There are 16 residues in the CDR3. Germline CDR1 SGHRS, CDR2 YFSETQ. The CDR3 here is CASRRESGRGTGELFF. The CDR3 coding sequence is TGCGCCAGCAGACGGGAGTCCGGCAGGGGAACCGGGGAGCTGTTTTTT.

This clonotype was detected a few times. The chain recombines TRBV7-2 with TRBJ2-5, with a tentative D call TRBD1 (5 bases). Trimming shortened V by 3 bases and J by 5 bases, and 10 bases separated the two germline ends. Germline CDR1 is SGHTA and CDR2 is FQGNSA. The CDR3 is 13 residues long. The CDR3 DNA reads TGTGCCAGCAGCTTCGGACAAGCGGAGACCCAGTACTTC. It translates to CASSFGQAETQYF.

V and J are TRBV10-3 and TRBJ2-3, with 9 bases that match TRBD1. In germline, CDR1 is ENHRY, CDR2 SYGVKD. Trimming cost V 8 bases and J 6 bases; bases outside gene matches: 9. The CDR3 is 14 amino acids. DNA of the CDR3: TGTGCCATCGGAAGGACAGGGGTCGTCGATACGCAGTATTTT. It translates to CAIGRTGVVDTQYF.

This clonotype was recorded a few times. The gene calls are TRBV6-1 and TRBJ1-6; D is ambiguous. The V end lost 2 bases, the J end lost 11 bases, and 16 bases lay between the germline ends. Germline loops: CDR1 MNHNS, CDR2 SASEGT. The CDR3 length is 15 residues. The CDR3 bases are TGTGCCAGCAGTGAAATAAGAGGCGGCGGAACACCCCTCCACTTT. Protein sequence: CASSEIRGGGTPLHF.

CDR3 sequence (DNA): TGCAGCGTTGAAGATATGAGCTCTGGAAACACCATATATTTT. Amino acid sequence: CSVEDMSSGNTIYF. The chain uses TRBV29-1 and TRBJ1-3; no clear D gene. From germline, CDR1 is SQVTM and CDR2 ANQGSEA. This CDR3 has 14 amino acids. Trimming shortened V by 0 bases and J by 0 bases, and 6 bases separated the two germline ends.

This clonotype was picked up a small number of times. The rearrangement joins TRBV28 to TRBJ2-1, with D possibly being TRBD2 (6 bases). Germline V lookup: CDR1 MDHEN, CDR2 SYDVKM. The germline V and J ends were trimmed by 6 bases and 5 bases, with 20 bases remaining between them. The CDR3 length is 16 residues. In DNA, the CDR3 is TGTGCCAGCAGGGAGGGAGCAAGAACGATTAACAATGAGCAGTTCTTC. Translated: CASREGARTINNEQFF.

Written as DNA, the CDR3 is TGTGCCAGCAGTTACGGCCTGGAAGCGCAGTATTTT. Translated, it gives CASSYGLEAQYF. The chain uses TRBV28 and TRBJ2-3; D unclear. The CDR3 has 12 amino acids. Germline V gene sequence: CDR1 MDHEN, CDR2 SYDVKM. V dropped 4 bases and J dropped 10 bases, with 12 bases sitting between them.

V and J are TRBV5-1 and TRBJ2-7, with D unclear. The CDR3 is 13 residues long. The V gene lost 4 bases and the J gene lost 4 bases, with 12 bases spanning the gap. Per germline, CDR1 SGHRS and CDR2 YFSETQ. CDR3 in DNA: TGCGCCAGCAGCACTGACATCGAATACGAGCAGTACTTC. Encoded protein: CASSTDIEYEQYF.